Given below is one T cell receptor (beta chain) in context. Its antigen is as yet unknown. The sample originates from a study of cytomegalovirus exposure and HLA in healthy donors. Overall study findings and caveats: Reports indicated that the classifier achieved high specificity and sensitivity in diagnosing cytomegalovirus status.

The PCR ran on 60 Vbeta and 13 Jbeta primers. Per the original data handling: A later analysis tallied 75 million to 80 million unique TCR beta chains, about 9.9 million of them shared. Method: immunoSEQ multiplex PCR; TCRdb's copy keeps in-frame clones and lacks some. Clone size and the V and J calls come from that table; the DNA yielded D and trimming. This sample's table has 170,000 or so clones. This TCR derives from a man aged 25-45 years in good health and CMV-seronegative. Specimen: PBMCs.

The CDR3 reads CASSLPGLAVNTGELFF. As DNA, the CDR3 is TGTGCCAGCAGCTTGCCCGGACTAGCGGTGAACACCGGGGAGCTGTTTTTT. This sequence joins TRBV11-3 and TRBJ2-2; TRBD2 agrees at 10 bases. V gave up 3 bases and J gave up 1 base; unmatched junction bases: 5. CDR3 size: 17 residues. CDR1 is SGHNT, CDR2 YENEEA, per germline.